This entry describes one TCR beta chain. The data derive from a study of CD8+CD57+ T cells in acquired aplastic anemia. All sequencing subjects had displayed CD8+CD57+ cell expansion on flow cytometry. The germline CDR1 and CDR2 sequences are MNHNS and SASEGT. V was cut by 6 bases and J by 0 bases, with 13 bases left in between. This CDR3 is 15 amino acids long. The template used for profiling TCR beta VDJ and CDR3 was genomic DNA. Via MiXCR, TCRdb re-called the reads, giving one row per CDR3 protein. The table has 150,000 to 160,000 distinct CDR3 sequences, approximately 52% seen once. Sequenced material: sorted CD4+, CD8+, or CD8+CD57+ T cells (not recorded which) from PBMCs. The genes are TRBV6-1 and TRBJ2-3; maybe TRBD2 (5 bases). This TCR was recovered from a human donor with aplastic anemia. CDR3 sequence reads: CASSPLEFSTDTQYF. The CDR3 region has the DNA TGTGCCAGCAGCCCACTAGAGTTTAGCACAGATACGCAGTATTTT.